This TCR beta chain is from a study of identical twins listed by TCRdb under 2016. Regarding the study in general: To test whether fetal clonotypes persist, the study used deep sequencing on TCR alpha and beta repertoires from monozygotic twins, unrelated adults of various ages, and cord blood. To rule out contamination, replicate twin experiments were performed at different times with different library preparation protocols.

Every donor was a healthy Caucasian. The twin cohort comprised three pairs of female monozygotic twins, all aged roughly 18 to 30 years. Positive isolation kits from Invitrogen were used to isolate the CD4+ and CD8+ T cell populations. The CDR1 and CDR2 encoded by the germline V gene are ENHRY and SYGVKD. V is shortened by 3 bases, J by 7 bases, and the region joining them spans 6 bases. From cysteine to phenylalanine, the CDR3 is 11 amino acids long. Just the 33-base CDR3 DNA is kept, in frame starting at base 1. Libraries were built with 5' RACE. The sequencing machine was an Illumina HiSeq 2000. Template switching introduced a universal primer binding site; the final cDNA contained a unique molecular identifier, enabling accurate counting of TCR cDNA molecules. Specific primers in the conserved constant-segment region were used to synthesize first-strand cDNA for TCR alpha and beta chains. To control for contamination, every cDNA library was double barcoded, receiving both a SMART-Mk sample barcode and Illumina barcodes. TruSeq adapter sequences and Illumina sample barcodes were added in two successive PCR steps. The TCR alpha and beta cDNA libraries were sequenced on the Illumina HiSeq platform using custom primers. As for the original processing: Raw reads were processed with MiGEC to extract unique molecular identifiers, and MiXCR was used to determine CDR3 positions. Recombination models were inferred per individual with the repgenHMM and IGoR tools using an EM algorithm. Shared clonotype analysis was performed with the tcR package in R, normalizing sharing by the product of cloneset sizes. To study raw recombination without the effects of thymic and clonal selection, out-of-frame nonproductive sequences were analyzed. The public reads were run again by TCRdb, first through fastp at Q25 and then through MiXCR, and only productive beta chains were kept. Identical CDR3 proteins give one entry, which carries the most common genes and DNA. TCRdb, rather than the study authors, made the V and J calls. This sample gives about 550,000 distinct CDR3 sequences in total; around 20% of them show up just once. Of the sample, approximately 0.52% falls within the top ten clones.

This clonotype was seen a few times. What antigen it recognizes has not been identified. The sample holds no much larger clone one base away, and base qualities are not on file. Here is what the overall study found, with its caveats: Abundant cord blood beta clonotypes had fewer insertions, young adult naive repertoires showed a similar but weaker trend, and memory repertoires showed no such trend. A weaker excess of twin sharing was found in beta out-of-frame sequences because the signal-to-noise ratio was lowered by fewer shared sequences. Zero-insertion analyses could be partly confounded by invariant T cells such as MAIT and iNKT, though diverse VJ usage argued against such confounding for most clonotypes. Recombination models systematically underestimated out-of-frame TCR alpha sharing in monozygotic twins but agreed with sharing between unrelated individuals. Because the same donors could not be followed over many years, the conclusions depended on cross-sectional statistical analysis. Out-of-frame TCR alpha sequences shared between twins showed an excess of low generation-probability sequences compared with coincidental sharing between unrelated individuals.

These same records also appear under a second study, on yellow fever vaccine responses in identical twins. As that second paper reports: The T cell response to vaccination in identical twins was reported by the authors to appear partly convergent and partly personalized. The study precisely tracked vaccine-responding T cell clones in identical twins.

This TCR derives from a woman aged 18-29 years in good health. Specimen: CD4+ T cells sorted from blood. The chain couples TRBV10-3 to TRBJ1-1; the D gene remains uncertain. The nucleotides read TGTGCCATCAGTGACGTAGATGAAGCTTTCTTT. The resulting protein is CAISDVDEAFF.